Listed below are T cell receptor beta chains from one sample, sequenced in a study of identical twins. Each CDR3 protein gets one entry after TCRdb re-called the 5' RACE reads with MiXCR. The repertoire consists of 420,000 or so distinct CDR3 sequences, with roughly 18% occurring once and the leading ten covering roughly 12%. Sequenced material: naive T cells sorted from blood. Receptors were obtained from a man aged 45-60 years in good health. The CDR3 runs from the conserved cysteine through the conserved F or W. The order of the fields is V gene, J gene, clone size, D gene, CDR3 DNA, CDR3 protein. A D gene is named only where the DNA matches it firmly. Only some rows state a clone size, as once, few, many or a class for expanded clones.

>TRBV18|TRBJ2-1|few|TRBD2
TGTGCCAGCTCATCAAAAGGACCGGGAGGGACCTACAATGAGCAGTTCTTC
CASSSKGPGGTYNEQFF
>TRBV7-9|TRBJ2-3|NA|TRBD1
TGTGCCAGCAGCTCCGGCAGGGGGCTACACACAGATACGCAGTATTTT
CASSSGRGLHTDTQYF
>TRBV29-1|TRBJ2-7|few|TRBD2
TGCAGCGTTGAACGGGGGGGGCGCGAGCAGTACTTC
CSVERGGREQYF
>TRBV4-3|TRBJ1-4|few|NA
TGCGCCAGCAGCCTTTCAAGCGGAACTAATGAAAAACTGTTTTTT
CASSLSSGTNEKLFF
>TRBV7-9|TRBJ1-6|many|TRBD1
TGTGCCAGCAGCGTAGAGGGACAGCATAATTCACCCCTCCACTTT
CASSVEGQHNSPLHF
>TRBV10-3|TRBJ2-1|NA|TRBD2
TGTGCCATCAGGGGACTAGCGGGCGCCAATGAGCAGTTCTTC
CAIRGLAGANEQFF
>TRBV7-2|TRBJ1-6|few|NA
TGTGCCAGCAGCTTATTCACCACAGGGTATAATTCACCCCTCCACTTT
CASSLFTTGYNSPLHF
>TRBV7-2|TRBJ2-7|NA|TRBD1
TGTGCCAGCAGCTTAAACTTTGACAGGGACGAGCAGTACTTC
CASSLNFDRDEQYF
>TRBV20-1|TRBJ2-3|NA|NA
TGCAGTGCCAGAGGGGGGGACGGTGGTGGAGATACGCAGTATTTT
CSARGGDGGGDTQYF
>TRBV29-1|TRBJ2-7|many|NA
TGCAGCGTTGAGGGAGACTCTCGACGGGAGTACTTC
CSVEGDSRREYF
>TRBV7-8|TRBJ2-3|NA|NA
TGTGCCAGCAGCTTAGCTAGTCGGGGAGATACGCAGTATTTT
CASSLASRGDTQYF
>TRBV12-3/TRBV12-4|TRBJ1-1|NA|NA
TGTGCCAGCAGTCCCCCGGGATTTGGAACTGAAGCTTTCTTT
CASSPPGFGTEAFF
>TRBV28|TRBJ2-7|NA|NA
TGTGCCAGCAGTTTAGGAATGGAGCAGTACTTC
CASSLGMEQYF
>TRBV13|TRBJ2-1|few|NA
TGTGCCAGCAGCCCTCCAGTGAATGAGCAGTTCTTC
CASSPPVNEQFF
>TRBV6-5|TRBJ2-5|few|TRBD2
TGTGCCAGCAGTTACTCTCTAGCGGGGGTACCATCCGAGACCCAGTACTTC
CASSYSLAGVPSETQYF
>TRBV29-1|TRBJ2-1|many|NA
TGCAGCGTTGGGTGGGATTGGGTTTACAATGAGCAGTTCTTC
CSVGWDWVYNEQFF
>TRBV27|TRBJ2-1|few|TRBD2
TGTGCCACCCGGTTAAGCGGGAGGATTTCCTACAATGAGCAGTTCTTC
CATRLSGRISYNEQFF
>TRBV10-3|TRBJ2-2|few|NA
TGTGCCATCAGTTCACAGGGGGAGCTGTTTTTT
CAISSQGELFF
>TRBV28|TRBJ2-7|many|TRBD2
TGTGCCAGCAGTCGCACGGGAGGCCGATACGAGCAGTACTTC
CASSRTGGRYEQYF
>TRBV4-1|TRBJ2-3|NA|TRBD2
TGCGCCAGCAGCCAACTCCCGGGACTAGCGGGGGGGTCGACAGATACGCAGTATTTT
CASSQLPGLAGGSTDTQYF
>TRBV20-1|TRBJ1-5|many|NA
TGCAGTGCTTCCCCTGGGGCAAGCAATCAGCCCCAGCATTTT
CSASPGASNQPQHF
>TRBV6-1|TRBJ1-6|many|NA
TGTGCCAGCCAGCGCGGCACTTCGTCACCCCTCCACTTT
CASQRGTSSPLHF
>TRBV12-3/TRBV12-4|TRBJ2-2|NA|NA
TGTGCCAGCAGCCGCCGGGACACCAACACCGGGGAGCTGTTTTTT
CASSRRDTNTGELFF
>TRBV15|TRBJ2-3|few|NA
TGTGCCACCAGCAGAGATTACGCGGGGGCATCAGATACGCAGTATTTT
CATSRDYAGASDTQYF
>TRBV5-5|TRBJ2-3|many|TRBD1
TGTGCCAGCCAACAGGGGGCCGGCACAGATACGCAGTATTTT
CASQQGAGTDTQYF
>TRBV7-2|TRBJ1-5|few|NA
TGTGCCAGCAGCTTAGATCCGGGCTTGGGCAATCAGCCCCAGCATTTT
CASSLDPGLGNQPQHF
>TRBV6-2/TRBV6-3|TRBJ2-7|few|NA
TGTGCCAGCATCCACCAGGGGCAGGGCGAGCAGTACTTC
CASIHQGQGEQYF
>TRBV19|TRBJ2-1|NA|TRBD2
TGTGCCAGTAGTGCCTTCGGGACTAGCAATGAGCAGTTCTTC
CASSAFGTSNEQFF
>TRBV11-3|TRBJ2-7|many|TRBD1
TGTGCCAGCAGCCCCGGACAGGGGATATCCTACGAGCAGTACTTC
CASSPGQGISYEQYF
>TRBV7-9|TRBJ2-7|few|TRBD1
TGTGCCAGCAGCTCAGGACAGGGGGAATACGAGCAGTACTTC
CASSSGQGEYEQYF
>TRBV7-9|TRBJ2-1|few|NA
TGTGCCAGCAGCCCGGCGCAGGGGGGGTACGATGAGCAGTTCTTC
CASSPAQGGYDEQFF
>TRBV5-5|TRBJ2-5|many|NA
TGTGCCAGCAGCGATCACAGGGCTGTTCGGGAGACCCAGTACTTC
CASSDHRAVRETQYF
>TRBV14|TRBJ2-1|many|TRBD1
TGTGCCAGCAGCCAAGATTTGACAGGGGGAAATGAGCAGTTCTTC
CASSQDLTGGNEQFF
>TRBV20-1|TRBJ2-1|NA|TRBD2
TGCAGTGCTAGGGCCGAGCGGGGGCCGATGAATGAGCAGTTCTTC
CSARAERGPMNEQFF
>TRBV9|TRBJ2-1|many|NA
TGTGCCAGCAGCTCCCCCGGGACTCCCGGCGGGGAGCAGTTCTTC
CASSSPGTPGGEQFF
>TRBV6-2/TRBV6-3|TRBJ2-3|many|NA
TGTGCCAGCAGTTACTCAGCCGATCCCAAGGCGGGACAAACTTTTACAGATACGCAGTATTTT
CASSYSADPKAGQTFTDTQYF
>TRBV5-1|TRBJ2-5|many|TRBD1
TGCGCCAGCAGCTACGGGACAGGAAATCAAGAGACCCAGTACTTC
CASSYGTGNQETQYF
>TRBV9|TRBJ2-2|NA|NA
TGTGCCAGCAAATCTGGGGGGGGGCCGGGAACCGGGGAGCTGTTTTTT
CASKSGGGPGTGELFF
>TRBV5-5|TRBJ1-2|NA|NA
TGTGCCAGCAGCTTTAGGGAACGTGGCTACACCTTC
CASSFRERGYTF
>TRBV20-1|TRBJ2-3|many|NA
TGCAGTGCAAAGGGGCTAGGGGGAGATACGCAGTATTTT
CSAKGLGGDTQYF
>TRBV7-2|TRBJ2-1|many|NA
TGTGCCAGCAGCTCCCAACGTAGTGAGCAGTTCTTC
CASSSQRSEQFF
>TRBV6-2/TRBV6-3|TRBJ2-1|NA|TRBD2
TGTGCCAGCAGTTACCCGAGGACAGGAATGAGACTAGCGGGAGACTCAAATGAGCAGTTCTTC
CASSYPRTGMRLAGDSNEQFF
>TRBV4-3|TRBJ2-1|many|TRBD2
TGCGCCAGCAGCCTGGACCGGGAGGGCCGCAATGAGCAGTTCTTC
CASSLDREGRNEQFF
>TRBV3-1|TRBJ2-1|many|TRBD2
TGTGCCAGCAGCCAAGCCAGCGGGGGGGCCTTTGAGCAGTTCTTC
CASSQASGGAFEQFF
>TRBV4-3|TRBJ2-5|few|NA
TGCGCCAGCAGCCCGCAGAAGTCGCAAGAGACCCAGTACTTC
CASSPQKSQETQYF